This T cell receptor (beta chain) was found in a study of PD-L1 blockade in urothelial cancer. Study at large: Patients had been given 0 to 3 earlier chemotherapy regimens.

Concerning this clone: Its antigen is currently unknown.

Trimming removed 2 bases from V and 0 bases from J, with 5 bases in between. Per germline, CDR1 SGHRS and CDR2 YFSETQ. This CDR3 contains 13 residues. The study's findings and limits: In blood at 3 weeks, tumor-associated clones expanded more among patients with durable benefit.

The method was immunoSEQ multiplex PCR; TCRdb's version includes in-frame clones alone and lacks a portion of them. Of under 85,000 clones in the sample, more than 85% were seen once. The time point is: peripheral blood 6 weeks after treatment start. This sequence joins TRBV5-1 and TRBJ2-5; D call uncertain. The clonotype comes from a woman aged 80 or over with urothelial cancer. This specimen consisted of PBMCs, obtained around atezolizumab (anti-PD-L1) treatment. CDR3 sequence (DNA): TGCGCCAGCAGCTTACTGTACCAAGAGACCCAGTACTTC. It codes for CASSLLYQETQYF.